This TCR beta chain was captured in a study of shared clonotypes between healthy human individuals. Study-level findings and limits: Compared with clonotypes that all four donors shared, non-shared clonotypes had lower generation probabilities.

The V gene end was trimmed by 7 bases and the J gene end by 1 base; junction bases not matched to a gene: 7. Germline lookup yields CDR1 MNHEY and CDR2 SVGAGI. The CDR3 length is 14 residues. Concerning this clone: Its matching antigen is unknown.

Each PCR replicate from the sorted subsets contained 200 to 250 ng DNA, which is 25,000 to 30,000 T cell genomes. Profiling relied on immunoSEQ multiplex PCR, and the TCRdb table lists in-frame clones only, not all of them. The sample carries fewer than 850,000 clones, 55% to 75% recorded once. The chain has TRBV6-5 and TRBJ2-7; the match to TRBD1 covers 7 bases. The receptor was derived from a woman in her 30s in good health. The sample was memory CD4+ T cells sorted from blood. Subset noted: CD45RA-negative fraction. The CDR3 bases are TGTGCCAGCACCGTCCCGGGACAGTCCTACGAGCAGTACTTC. This encodes CASTVPGQSYEQYF.